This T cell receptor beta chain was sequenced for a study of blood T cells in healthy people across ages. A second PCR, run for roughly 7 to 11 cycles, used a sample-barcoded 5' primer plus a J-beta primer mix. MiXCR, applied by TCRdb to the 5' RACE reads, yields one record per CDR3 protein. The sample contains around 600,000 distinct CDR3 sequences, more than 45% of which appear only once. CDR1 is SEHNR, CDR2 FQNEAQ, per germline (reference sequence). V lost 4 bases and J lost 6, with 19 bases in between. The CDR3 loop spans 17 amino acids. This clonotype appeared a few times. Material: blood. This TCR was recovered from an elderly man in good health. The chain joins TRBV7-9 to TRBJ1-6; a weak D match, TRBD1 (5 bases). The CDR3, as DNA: TGTGCCAGCAGCTCGGCCGGGACGTCTTACGGTAATTCACCCCTCCACTTT. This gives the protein CASSSAGTSYGNSPLHF.